This T cell receptor (beta chain) emerged from a study of OX40 agonist ivuxolimab in advanced cancers. Study as a whole: Age averaged around 59 years (range about 23 to 80), and roughly 82% were male.

Notes on this clone: The antigen remains unidentified.

Exclusion of a patient followed from autoimmune disease history or systemic immunosuppression. Study-wide results and caveats: Among the lowest levels of clonal expansion were found in partial responders at 0.1-3.0 mg/kg. The study found that CD8+ T cells averaged more expanded clones than CD4+.

Sequenced by immunoSEQ multiplex PCR; TCRdb stores in-frame clones only, minus some. The sample comprises 90,000 to 95,000 clones, over 75% of which are singletons, and around 4.5% rests with the top ten. Sample: CD4+ or CD8+ T cells sorted from blood, taken in a trial of the OX40 agonist ivuxolimab. The receptor was isolated from an adult with an advanced solid tumor such as melanoma, head and neck, liver or kidney cancer.

The DNA for the CDR3 is TGTGCCAGCAGTTTAGGGACGGATAATTCACCCCTCCACTTT. It specifies CASSLGTDNSPLHF. The V gene is TRBV27, the J gene TRBJ1-6; D is perhaps TRBD1 (5 bases). Per germline, CDR1 MNHEY and CDR2 SMNVEV (reference sequence). This CDR3 is built from 14 residues. V dropped 2 bases and J dropped 5 bases, with 7 bases sitting between them.